The present entry profiles one T cell receptor (beta chain) with its context. This sample stems from a study of blood T cell repertoires in COVID-19. In the original workflow: Amplification of reference gene primers was used by the study to estimate nucleated cell counts. The assay was immunoSEQ multiplex PCR, and TCRdb's table has in-frame clones only and misses some. Clone size and the V and J calls come from that table; the DNA yielded D and trimming. The table records under 200,000 clones, almost 85% of them present only once. This receptor was taken from a man in his fifties or sixties who had recovered from COVID-19. The sequencing input was PBMCs or T cells enriched from blood (not recorded which).

CDR3 DNA: TGTGCCAGCACTCGGGGAGGCACCGGGGAGCTGTTTTTT. It is translated as CASTRGGTGELFF. The chain couples TRBV6-5 to TRBJ2-2, with a weak D call TRBD2 (6 bases). This CDR3 contains 13 residues. Germline CDR1 reads MNHEY; CDR2 reads SVGAGI. V lost 7 bases, J lost 4 bases, and 10 bases lay in between.